The 19 T cell receptor beta chains in this list originate from one sample, sequenced in a study of beta chain features in type 1 diabetes. Study results and limitations: All four CD4+ subsets from Type 1 diabetes patients carried moderately but significantly shorter TCRB CDR3s.

The isolated RNA, all of it, was reverse transcribed, so expressed TCRB transcripts were what got sequenced. Measured with immunoSEQ multiplex PCR; TCRdb has only the in-frame clones, and not every one. Here the sample spans some 63,000 clones, around 49% being singletons. For these receptors, no antigen is known. Sequencing was performed on central memory CD4+ T cells from blood. These receptors all come from a man under 40 with type 1 diabetes.

This chain joins TRBV5-4 and TRBJ2-1, with D uncertain. CDR3 length: 12 residues. Trimming removed 4 bases at V and 6 bases at J, with 8 bases between. The germline CDR1 and CDR2 sequences are SGHNT and YYREEE (reference sequence). CDR3 loop: CASSPSTNEQFF. CDR3 bases: TGTGCCAGCAGCCCGTCTACCAATGAGCAGTTCTTC.

This rearrangement joins TRBV5-4 to TRBJ1-2, with TRBD1 matching over 7 bases. V lost 0 bases, J lost 0 bases, and 5 bases stayed unmatched. In germline, CDR1 is SGHNT, CDR2 YYREEE (reference sequence). The CDR3 loop spans 16 amino acids. CDR3 region: CASSLVEGQPNYGYTF. The CDR3, as DNA: TGTGCCAGCAGCTTGGTGGAGGGACAGCCTAACTATGGCTACACCTTC.

This clone was seen only a few times. The chain employs TRBV2 and TRBJ1-1, with 9 bases aligning to TRBD1. The CDR3 spans 14 residues. Germline CDR1 SNHLY, CDR2 FYNNEI. V dropped 4 bases and J dropped 4; count of bases not matched to a gene: 4. CDR3 DNA: TGTGCCAGCAGTGGCCAGACAGGGGGCACTGAAGCTTTCTTT. Protein sequence: CASSGQTGGTEAFF.

This clone was detected only a few times. The rearrangement joins TRBV11-3 to TRBJ1-1; no definite D call. CDR1 is SGHNT and CDR2 is YENEEA in the germline V gene. The ends were cut back, 5 bases at V and 1 base at J, with 8 bases in the middle. This CDR3 has 13 residues. The CDR3 coding sequence is TGTGCCAGCAGCATGAGAAGGAACACTGAAGCTTTCTTT. Its protein product is CASSMRRNTEAFF.

V is TRBV2 and J is TRBJ2-3, with 7 nucleotides matching TRBD2. The CDR3 length is 14 residues. Germline V gives CDR1 SNHLY, CDR2 FYNNEI. The junction had 6 bases not matched to a gene; V was cut back by 8 bases and J by 1 base. In nucleotides, the CDR3 is TGTGCCAGCGGGGAGGGTAGCGGCACAGATACGCAGTATTTT. Translating it yields CASGEGSGTDTQYF.

V gene TRBV7-2 combines with J gene TRBJ1-5, with D unresolved. The V end lost 3 bases, the J end lost 0 bases, and 6 bases lay between the germline ends. The CDR3 sequence is 14 residues long. Germline values: CDR1 SGHTA, CDR2 FQGNSA. Here the CDR3 reads CASSFYYSNQPQHF. DNA of the CDR3: TGTGCCAGCAGCTTTTATTATAGCAATCAGCCCCAGCATTTT.

This chain connects TRBV29-1 to TRBJ2-3; unclear D gene. The CDR3 loop spans 13 amino acids. V lost 4 bases to trimming and J lost 0 bases, with 8 bases between them. Germline CDR1 and CDR2: SQVTM and ANQGSEA. CDR3: CSVAPTSTDTQYF. The DNA of the CDR3 is TGCAGCGTTGCCCCGACTAGCACAGATACGCAGTATTTT.

The V gene is TRBV2, the J gene TRBJ2-7; 10 bases agree with TRBD2. Trimming took 7 bases from V and 6 from J; bases not matched to a gene: 9. CDR3 size: 14 residues. Germline V gene lookup returns CDR1 SNHLY and CDR2 FYNNEI. The CDR3 loop reads CASISGRAGGEQYF. DNA for the CDR3: TGTGCCAGCATAAGCGGGAGGGCCGGTGGCGAGCAGTACTTC. Filled out from reference TRBV2 and TRBJ2-7, the complete variable domain reads EPEVTQTPSHQVTQMGQEVILRCVPISNHLYFYWYRQILGQKVEFLVSFYNNEISEKSEIFDDQFSVERPDGSNFTLKIRSTKLEDSAMYFCASISGRAGGEQYFGPGTRLTVT.

V usage is TRBV6-1 and J usage is TRBJ2-3; D perhaps matches TRBD2 (5 bases). The CDR3 extends over 15 amino acids. CDR1 is MNHNS, CDR2 SASEGT, per germline. Trimming cost V 6 bases and J 0 bases, with 13 bases left between them. The CDR3 sequence is CASSKILDSTDTQYF. In DNA, the CDR3 is TGTGCCAGCAGCAAAATACTAGATAGCACAGATACGCAGTATTTT.

The table lists this clone with a few counts. V is TRBV18 and J is TRBJ2-2, with unresolved D. This CDR3 region has 15 residues. Trimming cost V 1 base and J 0 bases, with 6 bases left between them. The germline CDR1 and CDR2 sequences are KGHSH and LQKENI. CDR3 DNA sequence: TGTGCCAGCTCACCACAAACAGCGAACACCGGGGAGCTGTTTTTT. Protein: CASSPQTANTGELFF. Full variable domain (rest looked up from reference TRBV18 and TRBJ2-2): NAGVMQNPRHLVRRRGQEARLRCSPMKGHSHVYWYRQLPEEGLKFMVYLQKENIIDESGMPKERFSAEFPKEGPSILRIQQVVRGDSAAYFCASSPQTANTGELFFGEGSRLTVL.

This clone was seen a few times. The chain is built from TRBV7-9 and TRBJ2-3; 9 positions agree with TRBD1. The CDR3 length is 16 residues. J was trimmed by 2 bases and V by 5 bases; bases with no gene match: 8. Germline assignment: CDR1 SEHNR and CDR2 FQNEAQ (reference sequence). CDR3 loop: CASSNHRGLPTDTQYF. CDR3 nucleotide sequence: TGTGCCAGCAGCAATCACAGGGGGCTCCCCACAGATACGCAGTATTTT.

V gene TRBV6-1 combines with J gene TRBJ1-5, with 9 positions matching TRBD1. Germline loops: CDR1 MNHNS, CDR2 SASEGT. The CDR3 is 14 residues long. After removal of 2 bases from V and 7 bases from J, the junction contained 3 bases not matched to a gene. CDR3 sequence: CASSERTGGQPQHF. DNA of the CDR3: TGTGCCAGCAGTGAACGCACAGGGGGCCAGCCCCAGCATTTT.

This sequence joins TRBV19 and TRBJ2-3, with 13 bases identical to TRBD2. CDR1 is LNHDA and CDR2 is SQIVND in the germline V gene (reference sequence). This CDR3 contains 17 residues. Losses at the gene ends were 1 base for V and 3 bases for J; bases not matched to a gene: 4. The CDR3 region is CASSIGTSGSRTDTQYF. DNA of the CDR3: TGTGCCAGTAGTATAGGGACTAGCGGGAGTAGGACAGATACGCAGTATTTT.

The J gene is TRBJ2-2, the V gene TRBV7-2; 9 bases fit TRBD2. The CDR3 length is 16 residues. The V gene end was trimmed by 2 bases and the J gene end by 4 bases; junction bases not matched to a gene: 5. CDR1 SGHTA and CDR2 FQGNSA come from the germline V gene. The CDR3 sequence is CASSLPLAGSTGELFF. CDR3 bases: TGTGCCAGCAGCTTACCCCTAGCGGGATCCACCGGGGAGCTGTTTTTT.

This clone came up a few times. J is TRBJ1-1 and V is TRBV6-5; no definite D call. With 6 bases removed from V and 5 bases from J, the gap between germline ends came to 16 bases. This CDR3 comprises 14 residues. Germline V gene sequence: CDR1 MNHEY, CDR2 SVGAGI. CDR3 nucleotides: TGTGCCAGCAGCCGTCGCCCGGGTGGGACTGAAGCTTTCTTT. Residues: CASSRRPGGTEAFF.

The table lists this clone with a count of one. V gene TRBV5-5 combines with J gene TRBJ2-6, with unresolved D. Germline V CDR1 and CDR2: SGHKS, YYEKEE (reference sequence). Trimming took 4 bases from V and 1 from J, leaving 6 bases between them. This CDR3 region has 14 residues. CDR3 nucleotides: TGTGCCAGCAGCCCGTCTTCTGGGGCCAACGTCCTGACTTTC. Its protein product is CASSPSSGANVLTF.

The CDR3 region is CAADSGANVLTF. As DNA, the CDR3 is TGTGCCGCAGACTCTGGGGCCAACGTCCTGACTTTC. This chain links TRBV6-5 with TRBJ2-6, with no clear D. The V and J ends lost 11 bases and 0 bases respectively, with 5 bases between them. CDR1 MNHEY and CDR2 SVGAGI come from the germline V gene. The CDR3 loop spans 12 amino acids.

This clone is a singleton in its sample. This chain connects TRBV19 to TRBJ2-5, with 8 nucleotides matching TRBD1. CDR3 length: 15 residues. Germline-derived CDR1 and CDR2 are LNHDA and SQIVND (reference sequence). V was pared by 4 bases and J by 4 bases, with 8 bases of the junction left unmatched. CDR3 nucleotides: TGTGCCAGTAGTACCGGACAGGGCAGACGAGAGACCCAGTACTTC. Translating it yields CASSTGQGRRETQYF. The full variable domain, completed using reference TRBV19 and TRBJ2-5, is DGGITQSPKYLFRKEGQNVTLSCEQNLNHDAMYWYRQDPGQGLRLIYYSQIVNDFQKGDIAEGYSVSREKKESFPLTVTSAQKNPTAFYLCASSTGQGRRETQYFGPGTRLLVL.

The V call is TRBV29-1, the J call TRBJ1-2; 9 nucleotides line up with TRBD1. This CDR3 is built from 14 residues. The ends lost 4 bases at V and 4 bases at J; junction bases unmatched: 7. The germline gives CDR1 SQVTM, CDR2 ANQGSEA. As DNA, the CDR3 is TGCAGCGTTGTGGGACAGGGATTGGGCTATGGCTACACCTTC. The encoded protein is CSVVGQGLGYGYTF.